The 24 T cell receptor beta chains in this list originate from one sample, sequenced in a study of blood T cell repertoires in COVID-19. Assay: immunoSEQ multiplex PCR; the TCRdb copy retains only in-frame clones and omits some. The data contain some 350,000 clones, more than 70% of them singletons. The specimen was peripheral blood. The source is a woman aged 70-85 years with COVID-19, enrolled during active disease.

The genes are TRBV6-5 and TRBJ2-4; D may be TRBD1 (8 bases). V gave up 9 bases and J gave up 5 bases, with 17 bases separating them. The germline V gene encodes CDR1 MNHEY and CDR2 SVGAGI. CDR3 length: 14 residues. As DNA, the CDR3 is TGTGCCAGTCATTCCACAGGGGGGGAAAACATTCAGTACTTC. It specifies CASHSTGGENIQYF.

CDR3 sequence: CASSDRGGNEQFF. The CDR3 nucleotides are TGCGCCAGCAGTGATCGCGGGGGCAATGAGCAGTTCTTC. The gene calls are TRBV10-2 and TRBJ2-1; 7 bases align to TRBD2. CDR1 is WSHSY, CDR2 SAAADI, per germline. CDR3 length: 13 residues. Trimming at V came to 3 bases and at J to 6 bases, leaving 2 bases not matched to a gene.

The V and J genes are TRBV7-3 and TRBJ2-1; perhaps TRBD2 as D (7 bases). This CDR3 is 15 amino acids long. Germline-derived CDR1 and CDR2 are SGHTA and FQGTGA. The V gene lost 5 bases and the J gene lost 6 bases, with 17 bases spanning the gap. CDR3 amino acids: CASSPLGGAPNEQFF. CDR3 nucleotides: TGTGCCAGCAGCCCCCTTGGGGGGGCCCCCAATGAGCAGTTCTTC.

The chain carries TRBV9 and TRBJ1-6, with 8 nucleotides matching TRBD1. Germline V gene lookup returns CDR1 SGDLS and CDR2 YYNGEE. The CDR3 runs to 14 residues. V lost 4 bases and J lost 6; bases outside the gene matches: 3. The CDR3 protein is CASSFGQGNSPLHF. DNA for the CDR3: TGTGCCAGCAGCTTCGGACAGGGTAATTCACCCCTCCACTTT. Supplemented by reference TRBV9 and TRBJ1-6, the full variable domain reads DSGVTQTPKHLITATGQRVTLRCSPRSGDLSVYWYQQSLDQGLQFLIQYYNGEERAKGNILERFSAQQFPDLHSELNLSSLELGDSALYFCASSFGQGNSPLHFGNGTRLTVT.

The chain uses TRBV7-6 and TRBJ2-7; TRBD1 matches 9 bases. The germline gives CDR1 SGHVS, CDR2 FNYEAQ. The CDR3 length is 18 residues. Unmatched junction bases numbered 14, after V lost 1 base and J lost 4 bases. The CDR3 reads CASSLDPPRDRALYEQYF. The CDR3 DNA follows: TGTGCCAGCAGCTTAGATCCTCCTCGGGACAGGGCCTTATACGAGCAGTACTTC.

This sequence joins TRBV5-6 and TRBJ1-6; no clear D. The CDR3 is 13 amino acids. V gave up 4 bases and J gave up 8 bases, with 10 bases separating them. In germline, CDR1 is SGHDT, CDR2 YYEEEE. Here the CDR3 DNA reads TGTGCCAGCAGCCTCAAATACTATTCACCCCTCCACTTT. Its protein is CASSLKYYSPLHF.

This chain links TRBV5-1 with TRBJ1-4, with 8 bases matching TRBD1. Germline V gene lookup returns CDR1 SGHRS and CDR2 YFSETQ. The CDR3 has 11 residues. V gave up 3 bases and J gave up 15 bases; unmatched junction bases: 4. The CDR3 spells CASSYGQGLFF. CDR3 nucleotides: TGCGCCAGCAGCTACGGACAGGGATTGTTTTTT.

For the CDR3, the DNA is TGCGCCAGCAGCTTGCGGGGGGCTGAGCAGCCCCAGCATTTT. It encodes CASSLRGAEQPQHF. This rearrangement joins TRBV5-1 to TRBJ1-5, with D possibly being TRBD1 (6 bases). Germline V gene lookup returns CDR1 SGHRS and CDR2 YFSETQ. V lost 1 base, J lost 7 bases, and 12 bases lay in between. The length of the CDR3 is 14 residues.

This chain joins TRBV9 and TRBJ1-2; maybe TRBD1 (5 bases). There are 15 residues in the CDR3. Per the germline V gene, CDR1 is SGDLS and CDR2 is YYNGEE. Trimming cost V 0 bases and J 0 bases, with 9 bases left between them. Here the CDR3 reads CASSVGQLTNYGYTF. In nucleotides, the CDR3 is TGTGCCAGCAGCGTAGGACAGCTCACTAACTATGGCTACACCTTC. The variable domain in full, with the rest retrieved from reference TRBV9 and TRBJ1-2, is DSGVTQTPKHLITATGQRVTLRCSPRSGDLSVYWYQQSLDQGLQFLIQYYNGEERAKGNILERFSAQQFPDLHSELNLSSLELGDSALYFCASSVGQLTNYGYTFGSGTRLTVV.

The chain couples TRBV7-9 to TRBJ2-1; D is ambiguous. Trimming took off 4 bases at V and 12 bases at J, with 10 bases between the two ends. In germline, CDR1 is SEHNR, CDR2 FQNEAQ (reference sequence). This CDR3 contains 11 residues. CDR3 sequence reads: CASSYQVGQFF. In DNA, the CDR3 is TGTGCCAGCAGCTATCAGGTCGGGCAGTTCTTC.

The rearrangement uses TRBV20-1 and TRBJ2-1, with a weak D call TRBD2 (6 bases). Per the germline V gene, CDR1 is DFQATT and CDR2 is SNEGSKA (reference sequence). The CDR3 is 10 amino acids. Trimming removed 5 bases from V and 7 bases from J, with 6 bases in between. CDR3 sequence reads: CSAGRNEQFF. For the CDR3, the DNA is TGCAGTGCTGGGAGGAATGAGCAGTTCTTC.

The rearrangement links TRBV6-5 to TRBJ1-2; TRBD1 aligns across 7 bases. Germline values: CDR1 MNHEY, CDR2 SVGAGI. The CDR3 spans 12 residues. Trimming removed 6 bases from V and 8 bases from J; junction bases left unmatched: 6. Here the CDR3 reads CASSPGQTGYTF. The CDR3 region has the DNA TGTGCCAGCAGCCCGGGACAGACCGGCTACACCTTC.

There are a few counts of this clone. This specimen includes other DNA sequences encoding the same CDR3. This chain connects TRBV19 to TRBJ1-1; 7 bases agree with TRBD1. V shed 5 bases, J shed 4 bases, and the junction held 7 bases outside the gene matches. There are 14 residues in the CDR3. CDR1 LNHDA and CDR2 SQIVND come from the germline V gene (reference sequence). The CDR3 nucleotides read TGTGCCAGTAGTGTTACAGGGGTGGGCACTGAAGCTTTCTTT. The encoded protein is CASSVTGVGTEAFF. Full variable domain (remainder filled in from reference TRBV19 and TRBJ1-1): DGGITQSPKYLFRKEGQNVTLSCEQNLNHDAMYWYRQDPGQGLRLIYYSQIVNDFQKGDIAEGYSVSREKKESFPLTVTSAQKNPTAFYLCASSVTGVGTEAFFGQGTRLTVV.

The chain uses TRBV7-8 and TRBJ1-6, with D perhaps matching TRBD1 (5 bases). This CDR3 comprises 16 residues. Germline lookup yields CDR1 SGHVS and CDR2 FQNEAQ. The V end lost 0 bases, the J end lost 6 bases, and 12 bases lay between the germline ends. CDR3 region: CASSLAGGSVNSPLHF. CDR3 sequence (DNA): TGTGCCAGCAGCTTAGCCGGGGGATCGGTTAATTCACCCCTCCACTTT.

The CDR3: CASSVGTGGADTQYF. Here the CDR3 DNA reads TGTGCCAGTAGTGTCGGGACAGGGGGCGCAGATACGCAGTATTTT. The chain uses TRBV19 and TRBJ2-3, with 12 bases identical to TRBD1. CDR1 and CDR2 from the germline V gene are LNHDA and SQIVND (reference sequence). There are 15 residues in the CDR3. The J segment lost 4 bases and the V segment lost 5 bases, leaving 4 bases of the junction unmatched.

This sequence joins TRBV19 and TRBJ1-2, with TRBD1 as a possible D gene (5 bases). V gave up 7 bases and J gave up 8 bases, with 17 bases separating them. From germline, CDR1 is LNHDA and CDR2 SQIVND (reference sequence). The CDR3 spans 13 residues. In DNA, the CDR3 is TGTGCCAGTATCGGGAGAGGGGCCGAAGGCTACACCTTC. Its protein product is CASIGRGAEGYTF.

The rearrangement joins TRBV5-4 to TRBJ2-5; D call uncertain. The germline gives CDR1 SGHNT, CDR2 YYREEE (reference sequence). The germline V and J ends were trimmed by 0 bases and 0 bases, with 6 bases remaining between them. The CDR3 runs 14 residues. The CDR3 loop is CASSLVRDQETQYF. CDR3 nucleotide sequence: TGTGCCAGCAGCTTGGTACGGGACCAAGAGACCCAGTACTTC.

The rearrangement joins TRBV5-1 to TRBJ1-4; 7 bases align to TRBD1. The CDR3 length is 15 residues. J was trimmed by 5 bases and V by 4 bases; bases with no gene match: 8. Germline CDR1 SGHRS, CDR2 YFSETQ. CDR3 in DNA: TGCGCCAGCAGCCCGGGACAGTCTTCAAATGAAAAACTGTTTTTT. Translating it yields CASSPGQSSNEKLFF.

The chain recombines TRBV7-2 with TRBJ2-3; 7 bases are a match to TRBD2. V was clipped by 1 base and J by 2 bases; unmatched bases: 6. The CDR3 loop spans 16 amino acids. The germline CDR1 and CDR2 sequences are SGHTA and FQGNSA. Here the CDR3 reads CASSLVWAGDTDTQYF. The CDR3 nucleotides read TGTGCCAGCAGCTTAGTGTGGGCGGGAGACACAGATACGCAGTATTTT.

CDR3 DNA sequence: TGTGCCAGCAGTTTCCTAGGGGCGTCCTATGGCTACACCTTC. It encodes CASSFLGASYGYTF. The V call is TRBV28, the J call TRBJ1-2, with D maybe TRBD1 (5 bases). The CDR3 runs to 14 residues. From germline, CDR1 is MDHEN and CDR2 SYDVKM. Trimming stripped 3 bases from V and 4 bases from J, with 12 bases between.

The chain couples TRBV2 to TRBJ1-2; a weak D match, TRBD1 (6 bases). CDR1 SNHLY and CDR2 FYNNEI come from the germline V gene. The CDR3 is 10 residues long. The DNA of the CDR3 is TGTGCTTCGGGGGGGCATGGCTACACCTTC. Its translation is CASGGHGYTF.

This clone was counted a few times. V gene TRBV7-2 combines with J gene TRBJ1-2, with 8 bases aligning to TRBD1. Germline V gene data show CDR1 as SGHTA and CDR2 as FQGNSA. This CDR3 contains 13 residues. Trimming removed 7 bases from V and 8 bases from J; junction bases left unmatched: 9. The CDR3 sequence is CASNQQGVGGYTF. The CDR3 DNA follows: TGTGCCAGCAACCAACAGGGGGTCGGAGGCTACACCTTC.

The genes are TRBV7-8 and TRBJ1-6, with D tentatively TRBD1 (6 bases). Germline loops: CDR1 SGHVS, CDR2 FQNEAQ. The ends were cut back, 6 bases at V and 8 bases at J, with 14 bases in the middle. CDR3 length equals 14 residues. CDR3 in amino acids: CASRVTGRDSPLHF. CDR3 DNA: TGTGCCAGCAGAGTCACAGGGCGAGATTCACCCCTCCACTTT. Looking up the rest from reference TRBV7-8 and TRBJ1-6 gives the full variable domain: GAGVSQSPRYKVAKRGQDVALRCDPISGHVSLFWYQQALGQGPEFLTYFQNEAQLDKSGLPSDRFFAERPEGSVSTLKIQRTQQEDSAVYLCASRVTGRDSPLHFGNGTRLTVT.

The CDR3 sequence: CASKLSQGAEKLFF. DNA of the CDR3: TGTGCCAGCAAACTTTCGCAGGGGGCTGAAAAACTGTTTTTT. The V gene is TRBV6-5, the J gene TRBJ1-4; 8 bases are shared with TRBD1. Germline V gives CDR1 MNHEY, CDR2 SVGAGI. The length of the CDR3 is 14 residues. The V segment lost 7 bases and the J segment 7 bases; nucleotides outside the gene matches: 8.